The clone carrying this T cell receptor (beta chain) came up a few times. These data come from a study of CD8+ T cells in alopecia areata. Specified treatment: oral pan-JAK inhibitor, 5-10 mg twice daily. Germline CDR1 SQVTM, CDR2 ANQGSEA. Germline trimming cut 4 bases from V and 2 bases from J; bases unmatched to any gene: 3. The CDR3 consists of 14 residues. Sequencing relied on a cDNA template that was reverse transcribed from extracted RNA. Assay used: immunoSEQ multiplex PCR; TCRdb lists only in-frame clones, some missing. This sample has about 210,000 clones, with less than 50% found just once. Sequencing used CD4+ T cells sorted from blood, obtained between weeks 36 and 40, from a patient treated with tofacitinib. The clonotype comes from a human donor with alopecia areata. The chain couples TRBV29-1 to TRBJ2-4; TRBD2 agrees at 9 bases. The CDR3 coding sequence is TGCAGCGTTGGAGCGGGAGGAACCAAAAACATTCAGTACTTC. It is translated as CSVGAGGTKNIQYF.